These 13 T cell receptor beta chains were all obtained from the same sample, sequenced in a study of T cell repertoires in cytomegalovirus infection. TCRdb re-called the reads with MiXCR, one entry per CDR3 protein. Here the sample spans roughly 150,000 distinct CDR3 sequences, around a quarter being singletons. Material: PBMCs. These receptors originate from a human donor in good health (CMV status not recorded). Some clones in this sample may be carry-over from other donors' samples.

In this sample, this clonotype turned up a few times. V gene TRBV6-1 combines with J gene TRBJ1-2; no firm D call. The germline V and J ends were trimmed by 3 bases and 4 bases, with 9 bases remaining between them. CDR1 and CDR2 from the germline V gene are MNHNS and SASEGT. The CDR3 totals 13 residues. CDR3 protein: CASSEARFYGYTF. The CDR3 coding sequence is TGTGCCAGCAGTGAGGCACGGTTCTATGGCTACACCTTC.

This chain uses TRBV20-1 with TRBJ1-5; D remains ambiguous. The CDR3 extends over 13 amino acids. CDR1 and CDR2 from the germline V gene are DFQATT and SNEGSKA (reference sequence). Trimming removed 2 bases from V and 5 bases from J, with 10 bases in between. The CDR3, as DNA: TGCAGTGCTAGACAGCTCGGGGATCAGCCCCAGCATTTT. It codes for CSARQLGDQPQHF.

A single count supports this clonotype. The chain is built from TRBV12-3 or TRBV12-4 and TRBJ2-1, with D possibly matching TRBD1 (5 bases). Between the trimmed V and J ends, which lost 6 bases and 6 bases, there was a span of 21 bases. This CDR3 has 16 amino acids. For the CDR3, the DNA is TGTGCCAGCAGCACCAGCAGGGCCGCGCCCCTCAATGAGCAGTTCTTC. Translation: CASSTSRAAPLNEQFF.

The chain has TRBV28 and TRBJ2-1; TRBD2 aligns across 12 bases. The junction had 9 bases not matched to a gene; V was cut back by 3 bases and J by 0 bases. From germline, CDR1 is MDHEN and CDR2 SYDVKM. The CDR3 length is 19 residues. The CDR3 loop is CASSFFVLAGGSSYNEQFF. The CDR3 nucleotides read TGTGCCAGCAGTTTCTTTGTCCTAGCGGGAGGGAGCTCCTACAATGAGCAGTTCTTC.

As DNA, the CDR3 is TGTGCCAGCCTAGGCAGACTGAACACTGAAGCTTTCTTT. Translated, it gives CASLGRLNTEAFF. This chain links TRBV7-2 with TRBJ1-1; D remains unclear. CDR3 length: 13 residues. The V end was cut by 8 bases, the J end by 0 bases, with 10 bases between. Germline V gives CDR1 SGHTA, CDR2 FQGNSA.

The chain carries TRBV6-6 and TRBJ2-3, with D perhaps matching TRBD2 (5 bases). Germline loops: CDR1 MNHNY, CDR2 SVGAGI (reference sequence). Trimming took off 2 bases at V and 4 bases at J, with 10 bases between the two ends. CDR3 length equals 14 residues. The DNA of the CDR3 is TGTGCCAGCAGTTACCGGGGTCCCGCAGATACGCAGTATTTT. It is translated as CASSYRGPADTQYF.

This clonotype has at least ten counts. The J gene is TRBJ1-6, the V gene TRBV7-3; no firm D call. Looked up from germline, CDR1 is SGHTA and CDR2 is FQGTGA. V was pared by 2 bases and J by 8 bases, with 7 bases between. The CDR3 runs 13 residues. The CDR3 reads CASSLALDSPLHF. CDR3 nucleotide sequence: TGTGCCAGCAGCTTAGCACTAGATTCACCCCTCCACTTT.

A few counts support this clonotype. The V gene is TRBV7-2, the J gene TRBJ2-1; D remains unclear. This CDR3 contains 14 residues. The V and J ends lost 3 bases and 4 bases respectively, with 10 bases between them. Germline V gene data show CDR1 as SGHTA and CDR2 as FQGNSA. The CDR3 is CASSLMELYNEQFF. As DNA, the CDR3 is TGTGCCAGCAGCTTGATGGAGCTTTACAATGAGCAGTTCTTC.

This rearrangement joins TRBV20-1 to TRBJ1-6; 9 bases are a match to TRBD1. This CDR3 contains 15 residues. The germline V gene encodes CDR1 DFQATT and CDR2 SNEGSKA (reference sequence). V dropped 6 bases and J dropped 9; count of bases not matched to a gene: 12. The CDR3 DNA reads TGCAGTGCCCGGACAGGGGCAGGTATCGGTTCACCCCTCCACTTT. Its protein product is CSARTGAGIGSPLHF.

At least ten counts were recorded for this clonotype. J is TRBJ1-1 and V is TRBV7-2; D may be TRBD1 (5 bases). The CDR3 has 17 residues. CDR1 and CDR2 from the germline V gene are SGHTA and FQGNSA. The ends were cut back, 5 bases at V and 1 base at J, with 20 bases in the middle. The CDR3 DNA is TGTGCCAGCAGCCGCAATTCCCTCTGGGGGTCGAACACTGAAGCTTTCTTT. It codes for CASSRNSLWGSNTEAFF.

This clonotype was counted a few times. The chain combines TRBV9 with TRBJ2-1; D gene unclear. This CDR3 comprises 14 residues. CDR1 SGDLS and CDR2 YYNGEE come from the germline V gene. The germline V and J ends were trimmed by 0 bases and 7 bases, with 11 bases remaining between them. This CDR3 is CASSVAPVGNEQFF. The CDR3 nucleotides read TGTGCCAGCAGCGTAGCGCCCGTGGGGAATGAGCAGTTCTTC.

This clonotype showed up just a few times. The V and J genes are TRBV28 and TRBJ1-2; 9 nucleotides align to TRBD1. This CDR3 contains 14 residues. The V segment lost 7 bases and the J segment 7 bases; nucleotides outside the gene matches: 10. The germline CDR1 and CDR2 sequences are MDHEN and SYDVKM. CDR3 sequence: CASNTGGLGGGYTF. In DNA form, the CDR3 reads TGTGCCAGCAACACAGGGGGCCTTGGTGGTGGCTACACCTTC.

The chain has TRBV4-1 and TRBJ2-1, with D tentatively TRBD2 (5 bases). CDR1 is MGHRA, CDR2 YSYEKL, per germline. There are 15 residues in the CDR3. Trimming took 0 bases from V and 7 from J, leaving 13 bases between them. CDR3 nucleotide sequence: TGCGCCAGCAGCCAAGAGGGCTGGCGAGGGAATGAGCAGTTCTTC. Translating gives CASSQEGWRGNEQFF.